What follows describes a single T cell receptor beta chain. The specificity of this receptor is unknown. The sample holds no much larger clone one base away, and base qualities are not on file. The data derive from a study of T cells in Graves' hyperthyroidism and ophthalmopathy (dated by TCRdb to the late 2010s). Looking at the study overall: Peripheral blood samples were taken at initial diagnosis, before any treatment was given. An independent validation cohort of under 20 hyperthyroidism patients and 15 or so patients who later progressed to ophthalmopathy tested prospective prediction of ophthalmopathy. For training and testing, the roughly 97 patients in the discovery cohort were randomly divided in a 7:3 ratio. To identify distinguishing TCR V-J signatures, a discovery cohort of around 100 patients was used, comprising roughly 45 with Graves' ophthalmopathy and roughly 60 with stable Graves' hyperthyroidism. The paper reports TCR Vbeta CDR3 sequencing of some 140 peripheral blood samples: around 45 ophthalmopathy, approximately 74 hyperthyroidism and around 17 progressor patients. Thyroid tissue and blood T-cell repertoires from six Graves' hyperthyroidism patients were also compared in the study. Following sampling, methimazole starting at 30 mg daily was given to hyperthyroidism patients, and high-dose intravenous methylprednisolone was given to ophthalmopathy patients.

Study-level results and caveats: A model built on a 13 V-J signature distinguished ophthalmopathy from stable hyperthyroidism, reaching 85% to 90% sensitivity and 81.08% specificity in cross-validation and 80%/75% in testing. No statistical method was used to fix the sample size in advance, and group allocation was not hidden from the investigators. Most expanded thyroid clonotypes (frequency above 0.001) were also detected in blood, a finding suggesting that blood repertoires may reflect thyroid immune responses. In validation, the model predicted progression to ophthalmopathy with 60% to 71% sensitivity and approximately 74% specificity, a median of about 6 months before onset.

Ophthalmopathy patients had moderately to severely active disease, Clinical Activity Score of at least 3, NOSPECS grade of at least 4, and duration under 3 months. The study excluded patients with uncontrolled infections, other autoimmune diseases, pregnancy or lactation. Diagnoses were based on clinical symptoms, serum thyroxine and TRAb, thyroid ultrasound and orbital computed tomography. PBMCs were separated from roughly 10 ml of fresh peripheral blood using Ficoll-Paque density gradient centrifugation. Total RNA was extracted using Trizol reagent, and RNA quality was assessed on an Agilent 2100 Bioanalyzer. TCR beta CDR3 regions were amplified from RNA transcripts. The first round of RT-PCR for the TCR CDR3 was performed with the HTBI primer set and the Qiagen OneStep RT-PCR kit. The libraries were constructed in a second round of multiplex PCR and then size-selected and purified. Paired-end sequencing of the libraries was performed with 100 bp reads on an Illumina HiSeq2000. As for how the authors treated the data: SOAPnuke was used to process the raw data, with reads discarded if the reads contained adapters or uncalled bases, had a mean Phred below 15, or lacked an exact constant-primer or identifier match. COPE v1.2.5 was used to merge the high-quality paired reads, and each unique nucleotide sequence was defined as a clonotype. Clonotypes were aligned to IMGT TRBV, TRBD and TRBJ reference segments using MiTCR v1.1. Only V-J combinations with frequency above 0.0001, covering 99.2% of repertoires, were analysed. A TCS score was defined as the ratio between F50 (clonal expansion) and ExV (chaos), using BLOSUM62-based TCRdist between CDR3 peptides within each V-J. Welch's t-statistics and random forest reduced around 520 V-J features to roughly 13, which were used in a naive Bayes classifier (R e1071). TCRdb trimmed public reads at Q25 via fastp, called clones via MiXCR and kept in-frame beta chains. Identical CDR3 proteins give one entry, which carries the most common genes and DNA. TCRdb's processing, not the study's, gives the V and J calls here. This sample gives 530,000 or so distinct CDR3 sequences in total; roughly a quarter of them show up just once. The ten largest clones represent around 11% of the sample.

Taken from cysteine to phenylalanine, the CDR3 has 12 residues. Only CDR3 DNA is held: 36 bases, read in frame from base 1. CDR1 and CDR2 were assigned from the germline V gene as ENHRY and SYGVKD. Deletion took 6 bases off V and 2 bases off J, with a span of 5 bases between the germline ends. The source material was blood. The chain couples TRBV10-3 to TRBJ1-5, with the identity of the D gene unclear. The clonotype comes from a woman under 40 with Graves' ophthalmopathy. The nucleotide sequence is given as TGTGCCATCAGGGGTGGCAATCAGCCCCAGCATTTT. Its translation is CAIRGGNQPQHF.